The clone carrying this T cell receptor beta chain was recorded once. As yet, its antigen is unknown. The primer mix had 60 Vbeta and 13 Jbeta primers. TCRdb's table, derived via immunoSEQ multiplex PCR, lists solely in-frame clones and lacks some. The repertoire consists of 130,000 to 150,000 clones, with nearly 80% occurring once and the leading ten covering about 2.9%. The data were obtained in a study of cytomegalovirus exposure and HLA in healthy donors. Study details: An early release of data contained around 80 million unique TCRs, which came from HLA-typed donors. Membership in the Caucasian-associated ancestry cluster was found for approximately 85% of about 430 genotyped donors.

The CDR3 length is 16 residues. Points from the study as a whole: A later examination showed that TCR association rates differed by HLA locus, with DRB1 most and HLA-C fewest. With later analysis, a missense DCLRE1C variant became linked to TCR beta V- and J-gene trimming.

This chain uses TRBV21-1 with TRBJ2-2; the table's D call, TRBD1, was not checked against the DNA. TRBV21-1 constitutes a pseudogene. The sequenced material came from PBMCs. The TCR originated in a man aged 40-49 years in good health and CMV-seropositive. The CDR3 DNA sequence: TGTGCCAGAAACAAGGGACAGGGTAGGGTTGCCGGGGAGCTGTTTTTT. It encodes CARNKGQGRVAGELFF.